This section outlines one T cell receptor beta chain sequence together with its context. The antigen is unknown. This specimen comes from a study of cytomegalovirus exposure and HLA in healthy donors. Overall study results and limits: Earlier analysis looked at TCR beta V segments, and most were productive about 87% or about 30% of the time. In a later analysis, across HLA loci, associated TCR counts were highest for DRB1, lowest for HLA-C.

CDR1 and CDR2 from the germline V gene are MNHNS and SASEGT. CDR3 length: 13 amino acids. V was shortened by 2 bases and J by 1 base, with 4 bases between the two germline ends. The PCR had 60 Vbeta and 13 Jbeta primers. Only in-frame clones appear in the TCRdb table, and some are missing; sequencing was by immunoSEQ multiplex PCR. The sample includes around 99,000 clones, roughly 82% of them seen just once. This chain links TRBV6-1 with TRBJ2-3, with D unresolved. The sample comprised PBMCs. The clonotype was recovered from a man aged 30 to 39 in good health and CMV-seropositive. The CDR3 spells CASSEQGTDTQYF. DNA for the CDR3: TGTGCCAGCAGTGAACAGGGCACAGATACGCAGTATTTT.